Below, 18 T cell receptor beta chains from the same sample are listed, as sequenced in a study of graft-versus-host responses after intestinal transplantation. The data were produced by immunoSEQ multiplex PCR, yet TCRdb's version contains in-frame clones alone and is incomplete. This sample carries fewer than 25,000 clones, almost 40% of them seen once, and the ten largest clones take around 0.66%. Sample: alloreactive CD4+ T cells from a mixed lymphocyte reaction culture, taken before intestinal transplant. Subset here: CFSE-low proliferating T cells sorted from approximately 6-day pre-transplant mixed lymphocyte reaction (GvH or HvG direction). The receptor source for this set is a human patient who received an intestinal transplant.

A word on this clone: This sample includes further DNA sequences coding for the same CDR3. The chain combines TRBV9 with TRBJ2-3, with TRBD2 identical over 13 bases. The V gene end was trimmed by 2 bases and the J gene end by 1 base; junction bases not matched to a gene: 1. Looked up from germline, CDR1 is SGDLS and CDR2 is YYNGEE. This CDR3 region has 16 residues. CDR3 sequence (DNA): TGTGCCAGCAGCGTCGGACTAGCGGGGGGCACAGATACGCAGTATTTT. This translates into CASSVGLAGGTDTQYF.

This clone was seen a handful of times. The chain employs TRBV11-3 and TRBJ1-1; D may be TRBD1 (6 bases). V lost 4 bases and J lost 7, with 19 bases in between. Germline CDR1 and CDR2: SGHNT and YENEEA. The CDR3 extends over 15 amino acids. The CDR3 DNA follows: TGTGCCAGCAGCTCCTCATACACCCAAGGGGGTGAAGCTTTCTTT. Protein sequence: CASSSSYTQGGEAFF.

In its sample, this clone was seen a few times. The chain links TRBV5-1 to TRBJ2-2; D is ambiguous. Per the germline V gene, CDR1 is SGHRS and CDR2 is YFSETQ. The V end lost 3 bases, the J end lost 0 bases, and 9 bases lay between the germline ends. There are 15 residues in the CDR3. CDR3 sequence (DNA): TGCGCCAGCAGCTCAGGTTACTCGAACACCGGGGAGCTGTTTTTT. Its translation is CASSSGYSNTGELFF.

This clone was observed a handful of times. The V gene is TRBV28, the J gene TRBJ2-5; D might be TRBD2 (5 bases). Trimming pared 2 bases from V and 5 bases from J, leaving 21 bases between. Germline CDR1 MDHEN, CDR2 SYDVKM. This CDR3 region has 17 residues. The CDR3 protein is CASSLNAGGRPAETQYF. The CDR3, as DNA: TGTGCCAGCAGTTTAAATGCGGGTGGCCGTCCAGCTGAGACCCAGTACTTC.

This clone was picked up one time. The gene calls are TRBV18 and TRBJ2-7; TRBD1 agrees at 7 bases. The CDR3 totals 14 residues. Germline loops: CDR1 KGHSH, CDR2 LQKENI. V dropped 1 base and J dropped 9; count of bases not matched to a gene: 9. DNA of the CDR3: TGTGCCAGCTCACCACGGGACAGACTCGTGGGGCAGTACTTC. It yields the protein CASSPRDRLVGQYF.

The rearrangement joins TRBV13 to TRBJ2-5, with 8 bases identical to TRBD2. J lost 3 bases, V lost 3 bases, and 3 bases had no gene match. The CDR3 has 14 residues. CDR1 and CDR2 (germline): PRHDT, FYEKMQ (reference sequence). The CDR3 DNA sequence: TGTGCCAGCAGCTTCAGACTAGCGAAAGAGACCCAGTACTTC. Translating it yields CASSFRLAKETQYF.

The rearrangement uses TRBV5-4 and TRBJ2-1; 10 bases align to TRBD2. The length of the CDR3 is 15 residues. Germline V gene lookup returns CDR1 SGHNT and CDR2 YYREEE (reference sequence). Trimming at V came to 7 bases and at J to 4 bases, leaving 8 bases not matched to a gene. CDR3 sequence: CASFGSGGEYNEQFF. The CDR3 bases are TGTGCCAGCTTCGGGAGCGGGGGGGAATACAATGAGCAGTTCTTC.

This sequence joins TRBV6-6 and TRBJ2-1; 8 bases match TRBD2. This CDR3 is 13 amino acids long. Germline V gives CDR1 MNHNY, CDR2 SVGAGI (reference sequence). V dropped 6 bases and J dropped 4; count of bases not matched to a gene: 2. In nucleotides, the CDR3 is TGTGCCAGCAGAAGCGGGGGTTACAATGAGCAGTTCTTC. Amino acids: CASRSGGYNEQFF.

V gene TRBV15 combines with J gene TRBJ1-6; possible D gene TRBD1, 6 bases. V shed 6 bases and J shed 10 bases, with 13 bases lying between them. This CDR3 spans 13 amino acids. Germline V gene lookup returns CDR1 LNHNV and CDR2 YYDKDF (reference sequence). The CDR3 region has the DNA TGTGCCACCAGTCGGGACAATCAATCACCCCTCCACTTT. As protein: CATSRDNQSPLHF.

This clone turned up a few times. The chain employs TRBV7-2 and TRBJ1-1; D not certain. CDR3 length: 13 amino acids. CDR1 and CDR2 (germline): SGHTA, FQGNSA. The germline V and J ends were trimmed by 2 bases and 1 base, with 5 bases remaining between them. The CDR3 DNA reads TGTGCCAGCAGCTTAACTTGGAACACTGAAGCTTTCTTT. Its translation is CASSLTWNTEAFF.

Judged by abundance, this clone is medium-sized. This chain uses TRBV2 with TRBJ1-4; TRBD1 matches 7 bases. CDR1 is SNHLY and CDR2 is FYNNEI in the germline V gene. V lost 5 bases to trimming and J lost 10 bases; unmatched junction nucleotides: 7. The length of the CDR3 is 13 residues. CDR3 region: CASSWDSLVKLFF. Here the CDR3 DNA reads TGTGCCAGCAGTTGGGACAGTCTAGTAAAACTGTTTTTT. The full variable domain, its missing parts supplied by reference TRBV2 and TRBJ1-4, is EPEVTQTPSHQVTQMGQEVILRCVPISNHLYFYWYRQILGQKVEFLVSFYNNEISEKSEIFDDQFSVERPDGSNFTLKIRSTKLEDSAMYFCASSWDSLVKLFFGSGTQLSVL.

The chain has TRBV5-1 and TRBJ2-7; perhaps TRBD1 as D (6 bases). CDR3 size: 17 residues. Trimming pared 1 base from V and 5 bases from J, leaving 22 bases between. Germline CDR1 and CDR2: SGHRS and YFSETQ. The CDR3 loop is CASSLFGGGHRVDEQYF. CDR3 coding DNA: TGCGCCAGCAGCTTGTTCGGAGGCGGGCACAGGGTGGACGAGCAGTACTTC.

The chain uses TRBV4-1 and TRBJ2-7; weak D call: TRBD1 (5 bases). Trimming removed 4 bases from V and 0 bases from J, with 16 bases in between. CDR3 size: 16 residues. CDR1 is MGHRA and CDR2 is YSYEKL in the germline V gene. CDR3 region: CASSRTRDSRSYEQYF. In DNA, the CDR3 is TGCGCCAGCAGCCGCACTCGCGACAGCCGCTCCTACGAGCAGTACTTC.

The V call is TRBV5-4, the J call TRBJ1-1; D gene unclear. CDR1 SGHNT and CDR2 YYREEE come from the germline V gene (reference sequence). The CDR3 length is 12 residues. The ends were cut back, 4 bases at V and 4 bases at J, with 8 bases in the middle. CDR3 DNA: TGTGCCAGCAGCCGGGTACGCACTGAAGCTTTCTTT. Residues: CASSRVRTEAFF.

The chain uses TRBV6-6 and TRBJ2-7; 9 bases align to TRBD1. The ends lost 7 bases at V and 3 bases at J; junction bases unmatched: 10. The CDR3 has 15 residues. The germline V gene has CDR1 MNHNY and CDR2 SVGAGI (reference sequence). This chain's CDR3 is CASTYPQGAGYEQYF. The DNA for the CDR3 is TGTGCCAGCACCTATCCACAGGGGGCGGGCTACGAGCAGTACTTC.

The V gene is TRBV19, the J gene TRBJ1-2, with unresolved D. The CDR3 runs to 14 residues. Trimming cost V 1 base and J 8 bases, with 14 bases left between them. Per germline, CDR1 LNHDA and CDR2 SQIVND (reference sequence). The chain's CDR3 is CASSIGAGLVGYTF. CDR3 in DNA: TGTGCCAGTAGTATAGGGGCTGGCCTCGTGGGCTACACCTTC.

The V and J genes are TRBV5-1 and TRBJ2-5; D call uncertain. The CDR3 consists of 14 residues. CDR1 is SGHRS and CDR2 is YFSETQ in the germline V gene. The V end was cut by 1 base, the J end by 5 bases, with 12 bases between. The CDR3 nucleotides are TGCGCCAGCAGCTTGAACTATCTAATCGAGACCCAGTACTTC. Translating it yields CASSLNYLIETQYF.

The V gene is TRBV6-1, the J gene TRBJ1-5, with D maybe TRBD1 (6 bases). Germline-derived CDR1 and CDR2 are MNHNS and SASEGT. The CDR3 runs to 11 residues. V lost 6 bases, J lost 10 bases, and 10 bases lay in between. CDR3 DNA: TGTGCCAGCAGCCAAGGGGGTCCCCAGCATTTT. This encodes CASSQGGPQHF.